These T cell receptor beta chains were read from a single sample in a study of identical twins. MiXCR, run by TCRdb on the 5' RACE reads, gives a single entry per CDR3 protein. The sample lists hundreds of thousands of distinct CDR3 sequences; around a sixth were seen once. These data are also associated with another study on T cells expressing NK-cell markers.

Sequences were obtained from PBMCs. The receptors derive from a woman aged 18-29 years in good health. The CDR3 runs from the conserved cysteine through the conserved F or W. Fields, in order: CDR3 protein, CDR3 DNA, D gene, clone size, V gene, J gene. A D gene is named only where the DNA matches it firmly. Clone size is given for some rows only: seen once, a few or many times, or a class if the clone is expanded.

CASSEGSNQPQHF	TGTGCCAGCAGTGAGGGTAGCAATCAGCCCCAGCATTTT	-	few	TRBV6-4	TRBJ1-5
CSARTSGSTETQYF	TGCAGTGCTCGGACTAGCGGGAGTACAGAGACCCAGTACTTC	TRBD2	-	TRBV20-1	TRBJ2-5
CSASWLADYNEQFF	TGCAGTGCTAGTTGGCTAGCGGATTACAATGAGCAGTTCTTC	TRBD2	-	TRBV20-1	TRBJ2-1
CASSLEWVGLFQETQYF	TGTGCCAGCAGCTTAGAATGGGTTGGACTCTTCCAAGAGACCCAGTACTTC	-	-	TRBV7-8	TRBJ2-5
CASSSAGGREQYF	TGTGCCAGCAGCTCCGCAGGGGGCCGCGAGCAGTACTTC	TRBD1	-	TRBV5-6	TRBJ2-7
CASSLWPSYNEQFF	TGTGCCAGCAGCTTATGGCCAAGCTACAATGAGCAGTTCTTC	-	-	TRBV7-3	TRBJ2-1
CASSHGTGVQETQYF	TGTGCCAGCAGCCACGGGACAGGGGTCCAAGAGACCCAGTACTTC	TRBD1	few	TRBV3-1	TRBJ2-5
CASSSAPGNTEAFF	TGCGCCAGCAGCTCGGCGCCGGGGAACACTGAAGCTTTCTTT	-	few	TRBV5-1	TRBJ1-1
CSAPGPGNTEAFF	TGCAGTGCTCCGGGACCGGGGAACACTGAAGCTTTCTTT	-	few	TRBV20-1	TRBJ1-1
CSVSRHSYEQYF	TGCAGCGTTAGTCGACACTCCTACGAGCAGTACTTC	-	-	TRBV29-1	TRBJ2-7
CAIGGSRDTGELFF	TGTGCCATCGGGGGGAGCAGAGACACCGGGGAGCTGTTTTTT	-	few	TRBV10-3	TRBJ2-2
CASSGGLLLYNEQFF	TGTGCCAGCTCGGGGGGGCTCTTGTTGTACAATGAGCAGTTCTTC	TRBD2	-	TRBV6-1	TRBJ2-1
CASSDGTSGQETQYF	TGTGCCAGCAGCGACGGGACTAGCGGTCAAGAGACCCAGTACTTC	TRBD2	-	TRBV27	TRBJ2-5
CSAASDGTQYF	TGCAGTGCCGCCTCAGATGGGACCCAGTACTTC	-	-	TRBV20-1	TRBJ2-5
CASGQRETGELFF	TGTGCCAGCGGCCAGAGGGAGACCGGGGAGCTGTTTTTT	-	few	TRBV27	TRBJ2-2
CASSLGDPKRVTQYF	TGCGCCAGCAGCTTGGGGGACCCCAAAAGGGTTACGCAGTATTTT	-	few	TRBV5-1	TRBJ2-3
CASSFISYGLAGDTQYF	TGTGCCAGCAGTTTCATCTCTTACGGACTAGCGGGAGATACGCAGTATTTT	TRBD2	-	TRBV12-3/TRBV12-4	TRBJ2-3
CSAKGLVHEQFF	TGCAGTGCTAAGGGACTGGTCCATGAGCAGTTCTTC	-	many	TRBV20-1	TRBJ2-1
CASSPNTNPGYEQYF	TGTGCCAGCAGCCCCAACACTAACCCAGGCTACGAGCAGTACTTC	-	-	TRBV9	TRBJ2-7
CATGGVRGETQYF	TGTGCCACCGGGGGGGTTCGCGGGGAGACCCAGTACTTC	TRBD2	-	TRBV5-5	TRBJ2-5
CASSLGGPTNEKLFF	TGTGCCAGCAGTTTGGGAGGCCCAACTAATGAAAAACTGTTTTTT	-	-	TRBV27	TRBJ1-4
CASSSGINYGYTF	TGTGCCAGCAGTTCCGGGATAAACTATGGCTACACCTTC	-	many	TRBV7-2	TRBJ1-2
CASSPGQPSYEQYF	TGCGCCAGCAGCCCGGGACAGCCCTCCTACGAGCAGTACTTC	TRBD1	-	TRBV5-1	TRBJ2-7
CASSQSGLNHGYTF	TGTGCCAGCAGCCAGTCCGGCCTCAACCACGGCTACACCTTC	-	-	TRBV7-9	TRBJ1-2
CASSRGRLNGYTF	TGTGCCTCGAGCAGGGGGCGCTTGAATGGCTACACCTTC	TRBD1	-	TRBV10-3	TRBJ1-2
CASSPQSWANEQYF	TGTGCCAGCAGTCCTCAGTCGTGGGCGAACGAGCAGTACTTC	-	many	TRBV12-3/TRBV12-4	TRBJ2-7
CSVDYGRNIQYF	TGCAGCGTTGACTACGGCCGGAACATTCAGTACTTC	-	-	TRBV29-1	TRBJ2-4
CASSLVGLDEQFF	TGTGCCAGCAGTTTGGTAGGGTTGGATGAGCAGTTCTTC	-	many	TRBV12-3/TRBV12-4	TRBJ2-1
CSASGWGSSNEQFF	TGCAGTGCTAGTGGGTGGGGCTCTAGCAATGAGCAGTTCTTC	-	few	TRBV20-1	TRBJ2-1
CASSLVGSRSYEQYF	TGCGCCAGCAGCTTGGTAGGCTCTCGGTCCTACGAGCAGTACTTC	-	-	TRBV5-1	TRBJ2-7
CASSSAMNEQFF	TGCGCCAGCAGCTCGGCGATGAATGAGCAGTTCTTC	-	few	TRBV5-1	TRBJ2-1
CATSSRTSGIGTDTQYF	TGTGCCACCAGTAGTCGGACTAGCGGGATTGGAACAGATACGCAGTATTTT	TRBD2	-	TRBV24-1	TRBJ2-3
CASSPRWGTGELFF	TGTGCCAGCAGCCCCCGGTGGGGGACCGGGGAGCTGTTTTTT	-	-	TRBV6-2/TRBV6-3	TRBJ2-2
CSARGGSSSYEQYF	TGCAGTGCTAGAGGAGGGTCAAGCTCCTACGAGCAGTACTTC	-	few	TRBV20-1	TRBJ2-7
CASTSAGDGETQYF	TGTGCCAGCACCTCAGCGGGAGATGGAGAGACCCAGTACTTC	TRBD2	-	TRBV6-4	TRBJ2-5
CASSSLGASGYNEQFF	TGCGCCAGCAGCTCCCTGGGGGCTAGCGGCTACAATGAGCAGTTCTTC	-	few	TRBV5-1	TRBJ2-1
CASSLPLRGNTEAFF	TGTGCCAGCAGCTTACCGTTAAGGGGTAACACTGAAGCTTTCTTT	-	few	TRBV7-9	TRBJ1-1
CASSLETFYTGELFF	TGTGCCAGCAGCTTAGAGACTTTTTACACCGGGGAGCTGTTTTTT	-	-	TRBV7-2	TRBJ2-2
CASSQASGSPTYEQYF	TGCGCCAGCAGCCAGGCTAGCGGGAGTCCGACCTACGAGCAGTACTTC	TRBD2	-	TRBV4-1	TRBJ2-7
CASSLAYSSGTQYF	TGTGCCAGCAGTTTAGCGTACAGCAGTGGGACCCAGTACTTC	-	few	TRBV12-3/TRBV12-4	TRBJ2-5
CASSSLPGGPWNEQFF	TGTGCCAGCAGTTCCCTCCCGGGAGGGCCTTGGAATGAGCAGTTCTTC	TRBD2	-	TRBV6-2/TRBV6-3	TRBJ2-1
CASSLAFRDSAYNEQFF	TGTGCCAGCAGCTTAGCGTTTCGGGACTCAGCCTACAATGAGCAGTTCTTC	-	-	TRBV7-6	TRBJ2-1
CSAGGGYETQYF	TGCAGCGCCGGAGGGGGGTATGAGACCCAGTACTTC	-	-	TRBV29-1	TRBJ2-5
CASSEFGGVGETQYF	TGCGCCAGCAGTGAGTTTGGAGGGGTAGGGGAGACCCAGTACTTC	-	few	TRBV10-2	TRBJ2-5
CASTSSGLPSTEAFF	TGTGCCAGCACTTCTTCGGGGCTGCCCTCCACTGAAGCTTTCTTT	-	few	TRBV7-9	TRBJ1-1
CASSFEPGQGPNGELFF	TGTGCCAGCAGCTTTGAGCCCGGACAGGGTCCTAACGGGGAGCTGTTTTTT	TRBD1	few	TRBV7-9	TRBJ2-2
CAITAGVPYEQYF	TGTGCCATCACGGCGGGAGTTCCCTACGAGCAGTACTTC	TRBD2	-	TRBV10-3	TRBJ2-7
CASSPIAGAGSDDEQFF	TGTGCCAGCAGCCCGATAGCGGGGGCCGGGTCTGACGATGAGCAGTTCTTC	TRBD2	few	TRBV3-1	TRBJ2-1
CASSLDLQDEQYF	TGTGCCAGCAGCTTAGACCTGCAGGACGAGCAGTACTTC	-	-	TRBV7-2	TRBJ2-7
CAISAQDQPQHF	TGTGCCATCAGTGCCCAGGATCAGCCCCAGCATTTT	-	-	TRBV10-3	TRBJ1-5
CASRSGQFNQPQHF	TGTGCCAGCAGGAGCGGACAGTTCAATCAGCCCCAGCATTTT	-	few	TRBV6-1	TRBJ1-5
CASSYSKDSMNTEAFF	TGTGCCAGCAGTTACTCGAAAGACAGTATGAACACTGAAGCTTTCTTT	-	-	TRBV6-5	TRBJ1-1
CSARAGTLETQYF	TGCAGTGCTAGAGCTGGGACGCTAGAGACCCAGTACTTC	-	few	TRBV20-1	TRBJ2-5
CASRLDRLDQYF	TGTGCCAGCAGATTAGACAGGCTCGACCAGTACTTC	-	few	TRBV12-3/TRBV12-4	TRBJ2-7
CASRVAAGETQYF	TGTGCCAGCAGGGTAGCGGCTGGCGAGACCCAGTACTTC	-	-	TRBV12-3/TRBV12-4	TRBJ2-5
CSARDTGNTIYF	TGCAGTGCTAGAGACACTGGAAACACCATATATTTT	-	few	TRBV20-1	TRBJ1-3
CASSPGLAGSQETQYF	TGTGCCAGCAGCCCCGGACTAGCGGGATCTCAGGAGACCCAGTACTTC	TRBD2	few	TRBV7-2	TRBJ2-5
CASSLRQLDTQYF	TGCGCCAGCAGCTTGAGACAGTTAGATACGCAGTATTTT	-	-	TRBV5-1	TRBJ2-3
CASSLGVGGWNEQFF	TGTGCCAGCAGCTTAGGCGTAGGGGGCTGGAATGAGCAGTTCTTC	TRBD1	-	TRBV7-9	TRBJ2-1
CASSTKVGAYTEAFF	TGTGCCAGCAGTACCAAGGTGGGGGCGTACACTGAAGCTTTCTTT	-	few	TRBV27	TRBJ1-1